The clone carrying this T cell receptor (beta chain) occurred a few times. The data derive from a study of T cells after yellow fever vaccination. The V gene end was trimmed by 4 bases and the J gene end by 4 bases; junction bases not matched to a gene: 8. Germline lookup yields CDR1 SGHDN and CDR2 FVKESK. This CDR3 has 15 amino acids. A 5'RACE template-switching step, the method used to make TCR cDNA, added a universal primer site and UMIs. TCRdb reprocessed the 5' RACE reads with MiXCR, giving one entry per CDR3 protein. Among around 330,000 distinct CDR3 sequences listed, 3.6% were seen once. The sample here was PBMCs, taken on the day of the yellow fever booster vaccination. The receptor's source is a young man who received the YFV17D yellow fever vaccine. The rearrangement joins TRBV14 to TRBJ2-5; 8 bases line up with TRBD2. The DNA for the CDR3 is TGTGCCAGCAGCCGCCGGGGGGGCGTTGGAGAGACCCAGTACTTC. Its translation is CASSRRGGVGETQYF.